This T cell receptor (beta chain) was profiled in a study of post-analysis software for immune sequencing data. Included in the TCR beta cDNA libraries were unique molecular identifiers. One entry per CDR3 protein results from TCRdb running MiXCR on the PCR reads. Of roughly 670,000 distinct CDR3 sequences detected, around 60% appear once; the ten largest clones hold about 11%. This CDR3 spans 11 amino acids. CDR1 is MGHDK and CDR2 is SYGVNS in the germline V gene. The V and J ends lost 5 bases and 8 bases respectively, with 6 bases between them. The study, taken as a whole, reports: Four to six TRBV segments, including TRBV5-6, TRBV5-1 and TRBV20-1, were more frequent in patients than controls.

Notes on this clonotype: The antigen remains undetermined.

The chain has TRBV25-1 and TRBJ1-4, with D uncertain. The sequenced material came from blood. This TCR derives from a girl aged 2 to 9 with multiple sclerosis. The CDR3 loop reads CASSIVEKLFF. The CDR3 DNA is TGTGCCAGCAGTATAGTCGAAAAACTGTTTTTT.